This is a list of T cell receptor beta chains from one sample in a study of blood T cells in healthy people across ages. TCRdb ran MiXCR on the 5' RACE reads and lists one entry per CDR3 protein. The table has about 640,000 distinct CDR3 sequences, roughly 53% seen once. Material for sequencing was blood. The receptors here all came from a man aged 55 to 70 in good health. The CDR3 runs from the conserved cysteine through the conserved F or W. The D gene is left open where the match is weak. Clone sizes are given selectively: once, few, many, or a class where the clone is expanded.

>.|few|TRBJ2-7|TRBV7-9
TGTGCCAGCAGGCTGGCCGACCAGGAGCAGTACTTC
CASRLADQEQYF
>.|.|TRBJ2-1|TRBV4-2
TGTGCCAGCAGCCAAGATAGTTGGGGGGAGCAGTTCTTC
CASSQDSWGEQFF
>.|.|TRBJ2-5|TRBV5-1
TGCGCCAGCAGCTTGATTCCAGGGAAAACAATCGATGAGCAGTACTTC
CASSLIPGKTIDEQYF
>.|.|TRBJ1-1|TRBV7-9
TGTGCCAGCAGCTTAGGACAATTTAACACTGAAGCTTTCTTT
CASSLGQFNTEAFF
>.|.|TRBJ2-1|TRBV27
TGTGCCAGCAGTCCTAGGCCCGTCCGCAATGAGCAGTTCTTC
CASSPRPVRNEQFF
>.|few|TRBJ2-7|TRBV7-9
TGTGCCAGCAGCTCGCGTTCCTACGAGCAGTACTTC
CASSSRSYEQYF
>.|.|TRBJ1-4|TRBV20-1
TGCAGTGCCTCCATCCCGGGACGCTATGAAAAACTGTTTTTT
CSASIPGRYEKLFF
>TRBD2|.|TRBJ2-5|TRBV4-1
TGCGCCAGCAGCCACTCCAGGAGCGGGGTACAAGAGACCCAGTACTTC
CASSHSRSGVQETQYF
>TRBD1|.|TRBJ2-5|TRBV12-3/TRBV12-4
TGTGCCAGCAGTTACCCCGACAGGGGGGAGCGAGAGACCCAGTACTTC
CASSYPDRGERETQYF
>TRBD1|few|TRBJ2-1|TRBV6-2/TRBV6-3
TGTGCCAGCAGTTCTCCGGCAGGGACAGTTGACAATGAGCAGTTCTTC
CASSSPAGTVDNEQFF
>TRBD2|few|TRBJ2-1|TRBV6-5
TGTGCCAGCAGTTTCCTTAGCGGGGGGGCCGCGCAGTTCTTC
CASSFLSGGAAQFF
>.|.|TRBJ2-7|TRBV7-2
TGTGCCAGCAGAGGACGGGGTTCCTACGAGCAGTACTTC
CASRGRGSYEQYF
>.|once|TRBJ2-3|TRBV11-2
TGTGCCAGCAGCCTGTTAGAGGGAGGGGGGGATACGCAGTATTTT
CASSLLEGGGDTQYF
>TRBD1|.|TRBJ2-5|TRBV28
TGTGCCAGCAGCAACAGGGGTGTCGTGGAGACCCAGTACTTC
CASSNRGVVETQYF
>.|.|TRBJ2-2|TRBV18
TGTGCCAGCGCTTATACAGTCACCGGGGAGCTGTTTTTT
CASAYTVTGELFF
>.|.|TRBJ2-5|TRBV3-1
TGTGCCAGCAGCCAAGATCTCAATTTTGAGACCCAGTACTTC
CASSQDLNFETQYF
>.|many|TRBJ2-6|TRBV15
TGTGCCACCAGCAGCTATACGACAGGATCTGGGGCCAACGTCCTGACTTTC
CATSSYTTGSGANVLTF
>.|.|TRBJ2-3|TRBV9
TGTGCCAGCAGCCCCATGACAGATACGCAGTATTTT
CASSPMTDTQYF
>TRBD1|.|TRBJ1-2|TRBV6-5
TGTGCCAGCAGTCCCCAGGGGGGGCGCTGGGGCTACACCTTC
CASSPQGGRWGYTF
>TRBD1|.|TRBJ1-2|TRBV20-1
TGCAGTGCTAGAAAGTCAGGGGGCAGTGGCTACACCTTC
CSARKSGGSGYTF
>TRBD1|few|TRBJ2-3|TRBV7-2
TGTGCCAGCAGCAAAACTGGGACAGGGGGCTGGGAAGATACGCAGTATTTT
CASSKTGTGGWEDTQYF
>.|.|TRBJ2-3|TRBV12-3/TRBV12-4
TGTGCCAGCAGTGGTGGGGTGGGCGGAGATACGCAGTATTTT
CASSGGVGGDTQYF
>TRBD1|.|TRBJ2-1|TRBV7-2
TGTGCCAGCAGACGGGACAGGGAGAGTGATGAGCAGTTCTTC
CASRRDRESDEQFF
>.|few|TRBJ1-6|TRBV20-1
TGCAGTGGGGTCCCTTATAATTCACCCCTCCACTTT
CSGVPYNSPLHF
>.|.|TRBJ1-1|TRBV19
TGTGCCAGTACCAAGGGTGGGTCCACTGAAGCTTTCTTT
CASTKGGSTEAFF
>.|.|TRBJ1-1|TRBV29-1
TGCAGCGTTGCCCGTGGGGGAGAAGCTTTCTTT
CSVARGGEAFF
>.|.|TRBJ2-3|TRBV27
TGTGCCAGCAGGCGGACAGAGGACACAGATACGCGGTATTTT
CASRRTEDTDTRYF
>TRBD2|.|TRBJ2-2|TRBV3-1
TGTGCCAGCTCCCGGGGGGGATCAAACACCGGGGAGCTGTTTTTT
CASSRGGSNTGELFF